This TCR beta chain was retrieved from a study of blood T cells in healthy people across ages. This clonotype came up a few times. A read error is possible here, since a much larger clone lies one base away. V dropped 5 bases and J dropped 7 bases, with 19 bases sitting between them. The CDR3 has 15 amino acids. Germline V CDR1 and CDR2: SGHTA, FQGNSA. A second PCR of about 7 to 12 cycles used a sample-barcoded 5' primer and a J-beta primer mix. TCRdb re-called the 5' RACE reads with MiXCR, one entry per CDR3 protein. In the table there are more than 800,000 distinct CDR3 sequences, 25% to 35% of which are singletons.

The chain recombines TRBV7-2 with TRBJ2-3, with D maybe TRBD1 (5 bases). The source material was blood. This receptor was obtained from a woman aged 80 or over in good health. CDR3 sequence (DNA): TGTGCCAGCAGCCCCCAAGGGGCAGGGCAGTATACGCAGTATTTT. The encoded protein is CASSPQGAGQYTQYF.